Presented here are 30 T cell receptor beta chains from one specimen sequenced in a study of T cells in localized non-small cell lung cancer. Clones were sequenced by immunoSEQ multiplex PCR, and TCRdb holds only the in-frame ones, with some missing. This table holds tens of thousands of clones, around 89% found once. The source was peripheral blood, collected before any cancer treatment. All receptors come from a woman aged 35-75 years with stage I lung adenocarcinoma.

This chain links TRBV7-2 with TRBJ2-3; D perhaps matches TRBD2 (6 bases). Trimming removed 0 bases at V and 1 base at J, with 8 bases between. CDR1 is SGHTA, CDR2 FQGNSA, per germline. This CDR3 has 15 residues. The CDR3 is CASSLAGGRTDTQYF. The CDR3 nucleotides read TGTGCCAGCAGCTTAGCGGGGGGTCGCACAGATACGCAGTATTTT.

The chain has TRBV28 and TRBJ2-7; 11 bases agree with TRBD2. Losses at the gene ends were 5 bases for V and 5 bases for J; bases not matched to a gene: 5. Looked up from germline, CDR1 is MDHEN and CDR2 is SYDVKM. The CDR3 runs to 14 residues. CDR3 amino acids: CASSIAGGPHEQYF. In nucleotides, the CDR3 is TGTGCCAGCAGTATAGCGGGGGGGCCCCACGAGCAGTACTTC.

The V and J genes are TRBV28 and TRBJ2-6; a weak D match, TRBD2 (6 bases). This CDR3 has 17 amino acids. Germline assignment: CDR1 MDHEN and CDR2 SYDVKM. With 8 bases removed from V and 0 bases from J, the gap between germline ends came to 17 bases. CDR3 region: CASLGLALNSGANVLTF. CDR3 DNA sequence: TGTGCCAGCCTTGGGCTAGCGCTTAACTCTGGGGCCAACGTCCTGACTTTC.

The chain has TRBV9 and TRBJ1-2; 12 nucleotides align to TRBD1. Germline V gives CDR1 SGDLS, CDR2 YYNGEE. The V and J ends lost 0 bases and 4 bases, in that order; junction bases with no gene match: 10. CDR3 length: 18 amino acids. As DNA, the CDR3 is TGTGCCAGCAGCGTAGGGGGGACAGGGGGCCCAACAATCTATGGCTACACCTTC. Its translation is CASSVGGTGGPTIYGYTF. The full variable domain, in which reference TRBV9 and TRBJ1-2 provide the parts outside the CDR3, is DSGVTQTPKHLITATGQRVTLRCSPRSGDLSVYWYQQSLDQGLQFLIQYYNGEERAKGNILERFSAQQFPDLHSELNLSSLELGDSALYFCASSVGGTGGPTIYGYTFGSGTRLTVV.

The chain is built from TRBV6-5 and TRBJ2-7, with D perhaps assigned TRBD1 or TRBD2 (7 bases each). The germline CDR1 and CDR2 sequences are MNHEY and SVGAGI. V dropped 0 bases and J dropped 5 bases, with 14 bases sitting between them. CDR3 length: 15 residues. CDR3 coding DNA: TGTGCCAGCAGTTACTCTTGGGCAGGGGGGGACGAGCAGTACTTC. Protein product: CASSYSWAGGDEQYF.

This chain connects TRBV9 to TRBJ1-2, with TRBD1 identical over 10 bases. Trimming removed 5 bases from V and 7 bases from J; junction bases left unmatched: 8. This CDR3 is 14 amino acids long. CDR1 and CDR2 from the germline V gene are SGDLS and YYNGEE. CDR3 coding DNA: TGTGCCAGCAGGGACGACAGGGGGCTCGGTGGCTACACCTTC. It is translated as CASRDDRGLGGYTF.

This rearrangement joins TRBV10-3 to TRBJ2-3; 10 bases fit TRBD2. The trim removed 5 bases at V and 2 bases at J, leaving 1 base unmatched. Germline lookup yields CDR1 ENHRY and CDR2 SYGVKD. The CDR3 consists of 14 residues. CDR3 loop: CAISTSGATDTQYF. CDR3 DNA sequence: TGTGCCATCAGTACTAGCGGGGCCACAGATACGCAGTATTTT.

The chain recombines TRBV19 with TRBJ1-4; D remains unclear. This CDR3 is built from 12 residues. Germline assignment: CDR1 LNHDA and CDR2 SQIVND (reference sequence). V was trimmed by 5 bases and J by 8 bases, leaving 9 bases between them. The CDR3 spells CASSLQDEKLFF. The CDR3 nucleotides read TGTGCCAGTAGTTTACAAGACGAAAAACTGTTTTTT.

The chain has TRBV2 and TRBJ1-5; 8 bases agree with TRBD1. The CDR3 spans 17 residues. The junction had 9 bases not matched to a gene; V was cut back by 3 bases and J by 2 bases. Germline V gene data show CDR1 as SNHLY and CDR2 as FYNNEI. The CDR3 bases are TGTGCCAGCAGTGATAGGGGACAGGCGGTCGGCAATCAGCCCCAGCATTTT. This codes for CASSDRGQAVGNQPQHF.

The table lists this clone with a count of one. The gene calls are TRBV28 and TRBJ2-5; 12 bases line up with TRBD2. There are 15 residues in the CDR3. Germline CDR1 is MDHEN and CDR2 is SYDVKM. V lost 6 bases, J lost 3 bases, and 5 bases stayed unmatched. CDR3 amino acids: CASRGLAGGEETQYF. CDR3 bases: TGTGCCAGCAGGGGGCTAGCGGGAGGGGAAGAGACCCAGTACTTC.

The V and J genes are TRBV7-2 and TRBJ2-7; 10 bases are shared with TRBD1. V shed 1 base, J shed 5 bases, and the junction held 17 bases outside the gene matches. Germline CDR1 and CDR2: SGHTA and FQGNSA. The CDR3 totals 19 residues. The CDR3 nucleotides read TGTGCCAGCAGCTTAGTCTACTACTCCGGGACAGGGGACTATAACGAGCAGTACTTC. Its protein product is CASSLVYYSGTGDYNEQYF.

J is TRBJ2-3 and V is TRBV11-2; possibly TRBD1 for D (6 bases). The V gene lost 5 bases and the J gene lost 6 bases, with 18 bases spanning the gap. In germline, CDR1 is SGHAT, CDR2 FQNNGV. The CDR3 consists of 15 residues. CDR3 residues: CASSGTIPIIDTQYF. CDR3 nucleotide sequence: TGTGCCAGCAGCGGGACAATACCTATCATTGATACGCAGTATTTT.

CDR3 sequence: CASSFPGTSGGYEQFF. Written as DNA, the CDR3 is TGTGCCAGCAGCTTTCCAGGGACTAGCGGTGGATATGAGCAGTTCTTC. The V and J genes are TRBV9 and TRBJ2-1; 11 bases are shared with TRBD2. The length of the CDR3 is 16 residues. CDR1 and CDR2 from the germline V gene are SGDLS and YYNGEE. Trimming removed 4 bases from V and 8 bases from J; junction bases left unmatched: 11.

V usage is TRBV18 and J usage is TRBJ2-2, with D maybe TRBD2 (5 bases). Germline V CDR1 and CDR2: KGHSH, LQKENI. This CDR3 region has 14 residues. V shed 6 bases and J shed 1 base, with 9 bases lying between them. This CDR3 is CASSLEGNTGELFF. As DNA, the CDR3 is TGTGCCAGCTCCCTAGAGGGGAACACCGGGGAGCTGTTTTTT.

The chain combines TRBV6-5 with TRBJ2-7; 10 nucleotides match TRBD1. Trimming at V came to 5 bases and at J to 1 base, leaving 5 bases not matched to a gene. This CDR3 comprises 15 residues. Per the germline V gene, CDR1 is MNHEY and CDR2 is SVGAGI. DNA for the CDR3: TGTGCCAGCAGTGTCCGGGACAGGGGATCCTACGAGCAGTACTTC. It codes for CASSVRDRGSYEQYF.

The J gene is TRBJ1-6, the V gene TRBV9; unclear D gene. This CDR3 has 14 amino acids. Trimming pared 2 bases from V and 2 bases from J, leaving 5 bases between. Germline V gives CDR1 SGDLS, CDR2 YYNGEE. The CDR3 nucleotides are TGTGCCAGCAGCGTGGACCCCTATAATTCACCCCTCCACTTT. Translating it yields CASSVDPYNSPLHF.

This clone occurred once. CDR3 in DNA: TGTGCCAGCAGTTACCGGAGGGGCCCACGCTACTATGGCTACACCTTC. It yields the protein CASSYRRGPRYYGYTF. J is TRBJ1-2 and V is TRBV6-5; D is perhaps TRBD1 (5 bases). Germline CDR1 and CDR2: MNHEY and SVGAGI. The CDR3 length is 16 residues. V was clipped by 2 bases and J by 3 bases, with 16 bases between them.

This chain links TRBV19 with TRBJ1-2, with D tentatively TRBD1 (6 bases). Germline CDR1 reads LNHDA; CDR2 reads SQIVND (reference sequence). Trimming took off 5 bases at V and 3 bases at J, with 13 bases between the two ends. CDR3 size: 14 residues. CDR3 sequence: CASSLQGRDYGYTF. The CDR3 region has the DNA TGTGCCAGTAGTCTACAGGGTAGGGACTATGGCTACACCTTC.

The chain couples TRBV30 to TRBJ1-1; D gene unclear. Germline assignment: CDR1 GTSNPN and CDR2 SVGIG (reference sequence). Trimming cost V 4 bases and J 0 bases, with 12 bases left between them. The CDR3 extends over 14 amino acids. In DNA, the CDR3 is TGTGCCTGGACTATCCTAACCATGAACACTGAAGCTTTCTTT. It is translated as CAWTILTMNTEAFF.

V gene TRBV5-8 combines with J gene TRBJ2-3; D possibly corresponds to TRBD1 (5 bases). The CDR3 runs to 14 residues. The V end was cut by 2 bases, the J end by 6 bases, with 13 bases between. Germline V lookup: CDR1 SGHTS, CDR2 YDEGEE. CDR3 residues: CASSFGPGKDTQYF. In nucleotides, the CDR3 is TGTGCCAGCAGCTTTGGTCCAGGGAAGGATACGCAGTATTTT. Together with reference TRBV5-8 and TRBJ2-3, the CDR3 gives the full variable domain: EAGVTQSPTHLIKTRGQQATLRCSPISGHTSVYWYQQALGLGLQFLLWYDEGEERNRGNFPPRFSGRQFPNYSSELNVNALELEDSALYLCASSFGPGKDTQYFGPGTRLTVL.

The chain has TRBV28 and TRBJ2-1, with D tentatively TRBD2 (5 bases). Germline V gene lookup returns CDR1 MDHEN and CDR2 SYDVKM. The V end was cut by 4 bases, the J end by 1 base, with 14 bases between. The length of the CDR3 is 16 residues. DNA for the CDR3: TGTGCCAGCAGTTCCGTCAGCGGACCGTCCTACAATGAGCAGTTCTTC. Protein: CASSSVSGPSYNEQFF.

The chain has TRBV4-1 and TRBJ2-3, with 9 bases matching TRBD1. The CDR3 has 17 residues. V shed 3 bases and J 2 bases; nucleotides not matched to a gene: 9. Germline CDR1 is MGHRA and CDR2 is YSYEKL. CDR3 amino acids: CASSQGPGQGPTDTQYF. Here the CDR3 DNA reads TGCGCCAGCAGCCAGGGACCGGGACAGGGACCCACAGATACGCAGTATTTT.

V and J are TRBV7-2 and TRBJ2-2, with 8 bases matching TRBD1. Germline CDR1 is SGHTA and CDR2 is FQGNSA. The CDR3 loop spans 18 amino acids. J gave up 6 bases and V 0 bases, and 12 bases lay outside the gene matches. CDR3 loop: CASSLAPTQGASAGELFF. CDR3 coding DNA: TGTGCCAGCAGCTTAGCGCCTACTCAGGGGGCGAGCGCCGGGGAGCTGTTTTTT. Full variable domain (missing parts from reference TRBV7-2 and TRBJ2-2): GAGVSQSPSNKVTEKGKDVELRCDPISGHTALYWYRQSLGQGLEFLIYFQGNSAPDKSGLPSDRFSAERTGGSVSTLTIQRTQQEDSAVYLCASSLAPTQGASAGELFFGEGSRLTVL.

V usage is TRBV7-8 and J usage is TRBJ1-4, with D perhaps TRBD1 (6 bases). Germline CDR1 is SGHVS and CDR2 is FQNEAQ. Between the trimmed V and J ends, which lost 5 bases and 6 bases, there was a span of 31 bases. The CDR3 loop spans 20 amino acids. CDR3 bases: TGTGCCAGCAGCCGCTTAGGCCCCCCGATGGCAAAGGGGGATTATGAAAAACTGTTTTTT. As protein: CASSRLGPPMAKGDYEKLFF.

The V gene is TRBV4-1, the J gene TRBJ2-7; weak D call: TRBD2 (5 bases). Germline V gene data show CDR1 as MGHRA and CDR2 as YSYEKL. The CDR3 has 14 residues. Between the trimmed V and J ends, which lost 4 bases and 3 bases, there was a span of 13 bases. CDR3 protein: CASSPVGRYYEQYF. DNA for the CDR3: TGCGCCAGCAGCCCCGTGGGGAGATACTACGAGCAGTACTTC.

CDR3 sequence reads: CASSEIGRGSGYNEQFF. CDR3 sequence (DNA): TGTGCCAGCAGCGAGATAGGTAGGGGATCGGGGTACAATGAGCAGTTCTTC. The rearrangement joins TRBV11-2 to TRBJ2-1; D tentatively fits TRBD1 or TRBD2 (5 bases each). The CDR3 has 17 amino acids. The V end was cut by 5 bases, the J end by 4 bases, with 21 bases between. Germline CDR1 is SGHAT and CDR2 is FQNNGV.

This chain joins TRBV7-3 and TRBJ2-3; 9 bases fit TRBD2. CDR1 and CDR2 (germline): SGHTA, FQGTGA. This CDR3 is 16 amino acids long. The trim removed 4 bases at V and 1 base at J, leaving 6 bases unmatched. The CDR3 is CASSSTAGGGTDTQYF. The CDR3 DNA sequence: TGTGCCAGCAGCTCTACAGCGGGAGGAGGCACAGATACGCAGTATTTT.

In the case of this clone: Other DNA sequences in the sample encode the same CDR3. The chain carries TRBV29-1 and TRBJ1-5; 7 nucleotides align to TRBD1. CDR3 size: 12 residues. J was trimmed by 7 bases and V by 6 bases; bases with no gene match: 6. CDR1 is SQVTM, CDR2 ANQGSEA, per germline. DNA of the CDR3: TGCAGCGTGGGGACAGTTGACCAGCCCCAGCATTTT. It encodes CSVGTVDQPQHF. Full variable domain (missing parts from reference TRBV29-1 and TRBJ1-5): SAVISQKPSRDICQRGTSLTIQCQVDSQVTMMFWYRQQPGQSLTLIATANQGSEATYESGFVIDKFPISRPNLTFSTLTVSNMSPEDSSIYLCSVGTVDQPQHFGDGTRLSIL.

This clone was seen just once. DNA of the CDR3: TGTGCCAGCAGTTTAGCGGGAGGGTTCGAGCAGTACTTC. Its protein is CASSLAGGFEQYF. This sequence joins TRBV27 and TRBJ2-7, with 9 bases aligning to TRBD2. Germline CDR1 is MNHEY and CDR2 is SMNVEV (reference sequence). The CDR3 covers 13 residues. V lost 2 bases to trimming and J lost 6 bases; unmatched junction nucleotides: 2.

This clone has a handful of counts. The chain uses TRBV19 and TRBJ1-1; tentatively, D is TRBD1 (5 bases). V shed 10 bases and J shed 5 bases, with 11 bases lying between them. CDR1 and CDR2 from the germline V gene are LNHDA and SQIVND (reference sequence). The CDR3 loop spans 11 amino acids. The CDR3 spells CATSGGTEAFF. The CDR3 DNA reads as TGTGCCACCAGCGGGGGGACTGAAGCTTTCTTT.